The clone carrying this TCR beta chain was seen only a few times. Its specificity is not known. The sample comes from a study of blood T cells in healthy people across ages. Study-level points and caveats: PBMC samples, being unsorted, prevented any conclusive comparison of naive and antigen-experienced cells. Per million T cells, TCR beta diversity dropped roughly linearly as age increased.

Isolated per sample were at least 6 million PBMCs. Total RNA was extracted at no less than 5.5 micrograms per sample. A second PCR, run for about 6 to 11 cycles, used a sample-barcoded 5' primer plus a J-beta primer mix. Using its own MiXCR run on the 5' RACE reads, TCRdb lists one record per CDR3 protein. The sample lists about 770,000 distinct CDR3 sequences, 44% seen once, with about 19% in the top ten. Germline trimming cut 5 bases from V and 13 bases from J; bases unmatched to any gene: 8. The CDR3 totals 13 residues. The germline V gene encodes CDR1 SNHLY and CDR2 FYNNEI. This chain joins TRBV2 and TRBJ1-6; 7 nucleotides line up with TRBD1. Input material: blood. This clonotype originated in a man aged 60-69 years in good health. DNA of the CDR3: TGTGCCAGCAGTTCGACAGGGTTTGTTCCCCTCCACTTT. Protein: CASSSTGFVPLHF.